These 31 T cell receptor beta chains were all obtained from the same sample, sequenced in a study of PD-1 blockade in mismatch repair-deficient tumors. Some clones are missing from TCRdb's copy, which holds only in-frame ones; the method was immunoSEQ multiplex PCR. The sample yields around 48,000 clones, approximately 80% seen once. The sequences come from peripheral blood, collected 4 weeks after starting pembrolizumab. These TCRs come from an adult with mismatch repair-deficient cancer.

This clone has only one observation. This chain uses TRBV25-1 with TRBJ1-4, with 7 bases fitting TRBD1. Germline V CDR1 and CDR2: MGHDK, SYGVNS. The V and J ends lost 3 bases and 11 bases, in that order; junction bases with no gene match: 12. The CDR3 runs 15 residues. CDR3 coding DNA: TGTGCCAGCAGTGACATAGGGCGACAGGGAGGGAAACTGTTTTTT. Translation: CASSDIGRQGGKLFF.

The rearrangement joins TRBV6-4 to TRBJ1-2, with 10 bases fitting TRBD1. Germline V gene sequence: CDR1 MRHNA, CDR2 SNTAGT. J gave up 6 bases and V 3 bases, and 13 bases lay outside the gene matches. The CDR3 spans 17 residues. CDR3 bases: TGTGCCAGCAGTGAAGGAGCCGGGACAGGGGAATTTGATGGCTACACCTTC. It is translated as CASSEGAGTGEFDGYTF.

The V call is TRBV19, the J call TRBJ2-3; possibly TRBD1 or TRBD2 for D (5 bases each). V was trimmed by 10 bases and J by 2 bases, leaving 13 bases between them. CDR3 length equals 13 residues. Germline values: CDR1 LNHDA, CDR2 SQIVND (reference sequence). CDR3 residues: CATGTASTDTQYF. The CDR3 DNA is TGTGCCACTGGGACGGCCTCCACAGATACGCAGTATTTT. Full variable domain (missing parts from reference TRBV19 and TRBJ2-3): DGGITQSPKYLFRKEGQNVTLSCEQNLNHDAMYWYRQDPGQGLRLIYYSQIVNDFQKGDIAEGYSVSREKKESFPLTVTSAQKNPTAFYLCATGTASTDTQYFGPGTRLTVL.

This chain links TRBV4-3 with TRBJ1-1, with D possibly being TRBD1 (5 bases). The CDR3 length is 18 residues. Germline V gene lookup returns CDR1 LGHNA and CDR2 YSLEER. Trimming removed 2 bases from V and 2 bases from J, with 21 bases in between. CDR3 DNA: TGCGCCAGCAGCCAACCACCGTCTAAAAGGGACCTTAACACTGAAGCTTTCTTT. Translating it yields CASSQPPSKRDLNTEAFF.

The chain combines TRBV25-1 with TRBJ1-5; D ambiguous. The CDR3 spans 14 residues. V was clipped by 4 bases and J by 0 bases, with 7 bases between them. The germline V gene has CDR1 MGHDK and CDR2 SYGVNS. The CDR3 region is CASSGRNSNQPQHF. The CDR3 DNA is TGTGCCAGCAGTGGGAGGAATAGCAATCAGCCCCAGCATTTT.

The chain uses TRBV7-3 and TRBJ1-2; TRBD1 matches at 10 bases. The CDR3 extends over 15 amino acids. The germline V gene has CDR1 SGHTA and CDR2 FQGTGA. The V and J ends lost 3 bases and 7 bases, in that order; junction bases with no gene match: 8. CDR3 sequence reads: CASSFLRDRGAGYTF. The CDR3 DNA reads as TGTGCCAGCAGCTTCCTCCGGGACAGGGGAGCTGGCTACACCTTC.

The CDR3 DNA is TGTGCCAGCAGCTTAGATTCGACCGCCAATGAGCAGTTCTTC. Protein: CASSLDSTANEQFF. The rearrangement links TRBV11-2 to TRBJ2-1; D ambiguous. V was clipped by 0 bases and J by 6 bases, with 9 bases between them. CDR1 and CDR2 (germline): SGHAT, FQNNGV. The CDR3 has 14 residues.

J is TRBJ2-2 and V is TRBV4-2; 9 nucleotides line up with TRBD2. J gave up 4 bases and V 2 bases, and 8 bases lay outside the gene matches. There are 17 residues in the CDR3. The V gene's germline CDR1 is LGHNA and CDR2 YNFKEQ. DNA for the CDR3: TGTGCCAGCAGCCAACTTGGGGGGACTAGCTTCACCGGGGAGCTGTTTTTT. Translated: CASSQLGGTSFTGELFF.

The V call is TRBV19, the J call TRBJ2-1; 9 nucleotides agree with TRBD1. Trimming took 8 bases from V and 7 from J; bases not matched to a gene: 15. This CDR3 spans 16 amino acids. Germline loops: CDR1 LNHDA, CDR2 SQIVND (reference sequence). The CDR3 sequence: CASLLTGTGRENEQFF. The CDR3 DNA is TGTGCCAGTCTCTTAACCGGGACAGGGAGGGAAAATGAGCAGTTCTTC.

The chain couples TRBV13 to TRBJ2-1, with 14 bases aligning to TRBD2. Germline CDR1 is PRHDT and CDR2 is FYEKMQ (reference sequence). There are 17 residues in the CDR3. V lost 5 bases to trimming and J lost 7 bases; unmatched junction nucleotides: 10. This CDR3 is CASSLGLAGGQGNEQFF. The CDR3, as DNA: TGTGCCAGCAGCCTCGGACTAGCGGGAGGACAAGGGAATGAGCAGTTCTTC.

The chain is built from TRBV5-1 and TRBJ1-4; D not certain. Germline CDR1 and CDR2: SGHRS and YFSETQ. The CDR3 loop spans 16 amino acids. Trimming pared 4 bases from V and 9 bases from J, leaving 22 bases between. CDR3 coding DNA: TGCGCCAGCAGCCTACCCCCGGCCCACGCCGACAAAAAACTGTTTTTT. It specifies CASSLPPAHADKKLFF.

The chain joins TRBV7-2 to TRBJ1-2; D uncertain. Germline CDR1 and CDR2: SGHTA and FQGNSA. V was clipped by 0 bases and J by 4 bases, with 12 bases between them. The CDR3 has 15 amino acids. The CDR3: CASSLAQDTRYGYTF. DNA for the CDR3: TGTGCCAGCAGCTTAGCGCAAGACACCCGCTATGGCTACACCTTC.

V gene TRBV7-2 combines with J gene TRBJ2-7; 8 nucleotides line up with TRBD2. The CDR3 sequence is 14 residues long. J was trimmed by 6 bases and V by 8 bases; bases with no gene match: 12. CDR1 is SGHTA and CDR2 is FQGNSA in the germline V gene. CDR3 in amino acids: CASVAGTGGGEQYF. CDR3 in DNA: TGTGCCAGCGTCGCAGGAACGGGGGGGGGCGAGCAGTACTTC.

The genes are TRBV27 and TRBJ2-1, with 7 bases aligning to TRBD1. CDR1 is MNHEY, CDR2 SMNVEV, per germline (reference sequence). There are 14 residues in the CDR3. With 3 bases clipped from V and 5 bases from J, the junction kept 4 bases outside the gene matches. CDR3 nucleotide sequence: TGTGCCAGCAGTTTGACAGGGCCCCACAATGAGCAGTTCTTC. Translated: CASSLTGPHNEQFF.

This clone appeared once. The gene calls are TRBV10-3 and TRBJ2-1; D may match TRBD1 or TRBD2 (5 bases each). CDR1 ENHRY and CDR2 SYGVKD come from the germline V gene. The CDR3 is 14 amino acids. The ends were cut back, 2 bases at V and 8 bases at J, with 13 bases in the middle. The CDR3 protein is CAISEGDGFDEQFF. The CDR3, as DNA: TGTGCCATCAGTGAGGGGGACGGTTTCGATGAGCAGTTCTTC.

This chain joins TRBV9 and TRBJ1-3; D not resolved. CDR1 and CDR2 from the germline V gene are SGDLS and YYNGEE. This CDR3 is built from 15 residues. V was cut by 0 bases and J by 2 bases, with 9 bases left in between. CDR3 nucleotides: TGTGCCAGCAGCGTAGACGGATATCCTGGAAACACCATATATTTT. It translates to CASSVDGYPGNTIYF. Full variable domain (outside the CDR3, taken from reference TRBV9 and TRBJ1-3): DSGVTQTPKHLITATGQRVTLRCSPRSGDLSVYWYQQSLDQGLQFLIQYYNGEERAKGNILERFSAQQFPDLHSELNLSSLELGDSALYFCASSVDGYPGNTIYFGEGSWLTVV.

V and J are TRBV6-1 and TRBJ2-1, with D hard to call. V shed 1 base and J shed 8 bases, with 15 bases lying between them. Germline V gives CDR1 MNHNS, CDR2 SASEGT. The CDR3 has 15 residues. CDR3 DNA: TGTGCCAGCAGTGAAGGGACCGGAGAGGTCGATGAGCAGTTCTTC. Translation gives CASSEGTGEVDEQFF.

This chain links TRBV6-1 with TRBJ1-4; D is perhaps TRBD1 (5 bases). Germline V gene sequence: CDR1 MNHNS, CDR2 SASEGT. The CDR3 is 11 residues long. Trimming took off 6 bases at V and 14 bases at J, with 13 bases between the two ends. The CDR3: CASSTGTVLFF. As DNA, the CDR3 is TGTGCCAGCAGCACCGGGACCGTGCTGTTTTTT.

V is TRBV5-6 and J is TRBJ1-1, with TRBD1 matching 9 bases. V dropped 5 bases and J dropped 0; count of bases not matched to a gene: 8. The CDR3 length is 16 residues. The V gene's germline CDR1 is SGHDT and CDR2 YYEEEE. CDR3: CASSHRGPGMNTEAFF. CDR3 bases: TGTGCCAGCAGTCACAGGGGGCCGGGGATGAACACTGAAGCTTTCTTT.

This clone appeared a few times. This rearrangement joins TRBV4-1 to TRBJ1-5; D unclear. The germline V and J ends were trimmed by 3 bases and 4 bases, with 10 bases remaining between them. Germline assignment: CDR1 MGHRA and CDR2 YSYEKL. CDR3 length equals 14 residues. In DNA, the CDR3 is TGCGCCAGCAGCCAGGAAGCCTTGAATCAGCCCCAGCATTTT. It is translated as CASSQEALNQPQHF.

The V call is TRBV9, the J call TRBJ2-1; D perhaps matches TRBD2 (6 bases). V shed 0 bases and J shed 4 bases, with 11 bases lying between them. Germline V lookup: CDR1 SGDLS, CDR2 YYNGEE. This CDR3 region has 15 residues. DNA for the CDR3: TGTGCCAGCAGCGTAGTCGGGAGTTGGTACAATGAGCAGTTCTTC. Translating it yields CASSVVGSWYNEQFF. Complete variable domain (other parts from reference TRBV9 and TRBJ2-1): DSGVTQTPKHLITATGQRVTLRCSPRSGDLSVYWYQQSLDQGLQFLIQYYNGEERAKGNILERFSAQQFPDLHSELNLSSLELGDSALYFCASSVVGSWYNEQFFGPGTRLTVL.

The chain carries TRBV4-1 and TRBJ2-7, with D uncertain. The ends were cut back, 0 bases at V and 2 bases at J, with 5 bases in the middle. This CDR3 contains 13 residues. Germline V gene data show CDR1 as MGHRA and CDR2 as YSYEKL. CDR3 loop: CASSQDLTYEQYF. Written as DNA, the CDR3 is TGCGCCAGCAGCCAAGATCTCACCTACGAGCAGTACTTC.

This clone occurred a few times. The chain uses TRBV4-1 and TRBJ2-3, with 12 positions matching TRBD2. CDR3 length: 17 residues. Germline loops: CDR1 MGHRA, CDR2 YSYEKL. The ends lost 2 bases at V and 6 bases at J; junction bases unmatched: 9. This CDR3 is CASSQQTSGGGLDTQYF. CDR3 in DNA: TGCGCCAGCAGCCAACAGACTAGCGGGGGAGGTTTGGATACGCAGTATTTT.

CDR3 in amino acids: CASSLGTGDHGYTF. The CDR3 DNA sequence: TGCGCCAGCAGCTTGGGGACAGGGGATCATGGCTACACCTTC. The chain joins TRBV5-1 to TRBJ1-2; 9 bases match TRBD1. CDR1 SGHRS and CDR2 YFSETQ come from the germline V gene. CDR3 length: 14 amino acids. After removal of 0 bases from V and 6 bases from J, the junction contained 3 bases not matched to a gene.

The chain links TRBV9 to TRBJ2-3; D is possibly TRBD1 (6 bases). This CDR3 comprises 13 residues. CDR1 and CDR2 from the germline V gene are SGDLS and YYNGEE. The V and J ends lost 5 bases and 1 base respectively, with 8 bases between them. Here the CDR3 DNA reads TGTGCCAGCAGAGGGGGAGGCACAGATACGCAGTATTTT. It specifies CASRGGGTDTQYF.

The chain employs TRBV27 and TRBJ1-1; D is perhaps TRBD1 (5 bases). The length of the CDR3 is 14 residues. Germline V CDR1 and CDR2: MNHEY, SMNVEV (reference sequence). Trimming left V 5 bases short and J 3 bases short, with 13 bases between. The CDR3 protein is CASSDGGGYTEAFF. The CDR3 coding sequence is TGTGCCAGCAGTGACGGGGGGGGGTACACTGAAGCTTTCTTT.

The genes are TRBV30 and TRBJ1-4, with D maybe TRBD1 (5 bases). V was cut by 3 bases and J by 5 bases, with 22 bases left in between. The CDR3 extends over 17 amino acids. The germline CDR1 and CDR2 sequences are GTSNPN and SVGIG (reference sequence). CDR3 DNA: TGTGCCTGGAGCCCTGCATTTAGAGTTGGGGCCAATGAAAAACTGTTTTTT. Protein sequence: CAWSPAFRVGANEKLFF.

This clone turned up a few times. J is TRBJ2-2 and V is TRBV4-3; 8 positions match TRBD2. Germline values: CDR1 LGHNA, CDR2 YSLEER. The ends lost 4 bases at V and 0 bases at J; junction bases unmatched: 4. The CDR3 runs 16 residues. CDR3 in DNA: TGCGCCAGCAGCCCGCAACTAGCGGCGAACACCGGGGAGCTGTTTTTT. Residues: CASSPQLAANTGELFF.

V gene TRBV11-3 combines with J gene TRBJ2-1, with D possibly being TRBD2 (5 bases). Trimming took 8 bases from V and 8 from J, leaving 7 bases between them. CDR3 length: 10 residues. In germline, CDR1 is SGHNT, CDR2 YENEEA. CDR3 protein: CASEGDEQFF. The CDR3 DNA reads TGTGCCAGCGAGGGAGATGAGCAGTTCTTC. Using reference TRBV11-3 and TRBJ2-1 for the parts outside the CDR3, the full variable domain is EAGVVQSPRYKIIEKKQPVAFWCNPISGHNTLYWYLQNLGQGPELLIRYENEEAVDDSQLPKDRFSAERLKGVDSTLKIQPAELGDSAVYLCASEGDEQFFGPGTRLTVL.

The chain carries TRBV2 and TRBJ1-2, with a tentative D call TRBD1 (5 bases). The CDR3 covers 14 residues. V gave up 8 bases and J gave up 1 base, with 14 bases separating them. Germline V gene lookup returns CDR1 SNHLY and CDR2 FYNNEI. The CDR3 nucleotides read TGTGCCAGCGGGGGATTACAGGTTAACTATGGCTACACCTTC. It is translated as CASGGLQVNYGYTF. Full variable domain (outside the CDR3, taken from reference TRBV2 and TRBJ1-2): EPEVTQTPSHQVTQMGQEVILRCVPISNHLYFYWYRQILGQKVEFLVSFYNNEISEKSEIFDDQFSVERPDGSNFTLKIRSTKLEDSAMYFCASGGLQVNYGYTFGSGTRLTVV.

The chain is built from TRBV7-2 and TRBJ2-3; 13 bases match TRBD2. The germline V gene has CDR1 SGHTA and CDR2 FQGNSA. The CDR3 is made up of 19 amino acids. V lost 5 bases and J lost 0; bases outside the gene matches: 11. The CDR3 protein is CASSQQWTSGSFSTDTQYF. The CDR3 DNA sequence: TGTGCCAGCAGCCAACAATGGACTAGCGGGAGTTTTAGCACAGATACGCAGTATTTT.